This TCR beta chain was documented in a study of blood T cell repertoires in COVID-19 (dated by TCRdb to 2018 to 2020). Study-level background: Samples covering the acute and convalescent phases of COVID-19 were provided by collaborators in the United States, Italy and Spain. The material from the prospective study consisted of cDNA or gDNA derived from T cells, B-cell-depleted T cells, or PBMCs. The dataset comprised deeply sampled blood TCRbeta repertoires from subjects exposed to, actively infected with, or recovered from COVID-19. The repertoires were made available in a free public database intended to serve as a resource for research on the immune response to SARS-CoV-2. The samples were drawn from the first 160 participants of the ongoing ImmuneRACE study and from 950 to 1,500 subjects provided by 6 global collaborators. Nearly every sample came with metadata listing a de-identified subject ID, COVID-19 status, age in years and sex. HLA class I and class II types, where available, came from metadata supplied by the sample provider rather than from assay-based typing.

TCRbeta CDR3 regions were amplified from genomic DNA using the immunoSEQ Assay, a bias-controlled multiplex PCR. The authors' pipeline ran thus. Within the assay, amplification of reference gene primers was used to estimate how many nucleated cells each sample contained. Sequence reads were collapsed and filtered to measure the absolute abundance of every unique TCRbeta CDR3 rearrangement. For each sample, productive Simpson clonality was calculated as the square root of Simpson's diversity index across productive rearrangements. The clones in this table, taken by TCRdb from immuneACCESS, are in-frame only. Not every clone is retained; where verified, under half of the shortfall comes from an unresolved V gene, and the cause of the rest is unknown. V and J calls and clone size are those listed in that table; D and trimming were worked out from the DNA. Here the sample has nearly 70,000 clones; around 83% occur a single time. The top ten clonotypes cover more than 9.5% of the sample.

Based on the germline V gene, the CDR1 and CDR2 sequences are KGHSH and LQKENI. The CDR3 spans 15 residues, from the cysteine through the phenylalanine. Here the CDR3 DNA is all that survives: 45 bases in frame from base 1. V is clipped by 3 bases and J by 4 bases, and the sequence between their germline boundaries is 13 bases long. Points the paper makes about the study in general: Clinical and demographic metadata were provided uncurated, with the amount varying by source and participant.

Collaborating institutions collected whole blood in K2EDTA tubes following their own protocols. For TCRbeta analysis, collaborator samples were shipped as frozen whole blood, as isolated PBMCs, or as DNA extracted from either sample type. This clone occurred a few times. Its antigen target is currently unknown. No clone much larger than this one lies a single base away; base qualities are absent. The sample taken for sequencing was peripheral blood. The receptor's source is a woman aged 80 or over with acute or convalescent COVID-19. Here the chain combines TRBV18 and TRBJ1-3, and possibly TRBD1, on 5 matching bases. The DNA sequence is TGTGCCAGCTCACCGGCCCAGGGCGGAGGAAACACCATATATTTT. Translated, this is CASSPAQGGGNTIYF.